A single sample is the source of the 4 T cell receptor beta chains below, sequenced in a study of blood T cell repertoires in COVID-19. Measured with immunoSEQ multiplex PCR; TCRdb has only the in-frame clones, and not every one. The table records approximately 390,000 clones, 85% to 90% of them present only once. The sample consisted of peripheral blood. Receptors were obtained from a young man with active or convalescent COVID-19.

The gene calls are TRBV28 and TRBJ1-3; 7 bases match TRBD1. CDR3 length equals 15 residues. The germline V gene has CDR1 MDHEN and CDR2 SYDVKM. V trimming: 6 bases; J trimming: 2 bases; junction bases outside the gene matches: 7. The CDR3, as DNA: TGTGCCAGCAGCCAACTCGACAGGGCTGGAAACACCATATATTTT. This codes for CASSQLDRAGNTIYF.

This chain joins TRBV19 and TRBJ1-5; D call uncertain. CDR3 size: 17 residues. Deletions cut 7 bases from V and 0 bases from J, with 19 bases between. CDR1 is LNHDA and CDR2 is SQIVND in the germline V gene (reference sequence). This CDR3 is CASKWQGGEGSNQPQHF. The CDR3 DNA follows: TGTGCCAGTAAGTGGCAAGGAGGCGAGGGTAGCAATCAGCCCCAGCATTTT.

The J gene is TRBJ1-2, the V gene TRBV7-9, with a tentative D call TRBD1 (6 bases). Germline assignment: CDR1 SEHNR and CDR2 FQNEAQ (reference sequence). CDR3 size: 16 residues. V was clipped by 5 bases and J by 2 bases, with 18 bases between them. The CDR3 region has the DNA TGTGCCAGCAGCCCCGGGGGGCGCGGAGGGAACTATGGCTACACCTTC. Its translation is CASSPGGRGGNYGYTF. The complete variable domain, with remaining parts taken from reference TRBV7-9 and TRBJ1-2, reads DTGVSQNPRHKITKRGQNVTFRCDPISEHNRLYWYRQTLGQGPEFLTYFQNEAQLEKSRLLSDRFSAERPKGSFSTLEIQRTEQGDSAMYLCASSPGGRGGNYGYTFGSGTRLTVV.

This clone was counted a few times. V is TRBV19 and J is TRBJ1-1, with TRBD1 as a possible D gene (6 bases). CDR1 is LNHDA, CDR2 SQIVND, per germline (reference sequence). The V gene lost 6 bases and the J gene lost 3 bases, with 11 bases spanning the gap. This CDR3 has 13 residues. The CDR3 spells CASRNNRDTEAFF. CDR3 DNA sequence: TGTGCCAGTAGGAATAACAGGGACACTGAAGCTTTCTTT.